This paragraph covers one T cell receptor (beta chain) sequence. The data are from a study of blood T cell repertoires in COVID-19. Background on the study: Spain, Italy and the United States supplied samples that represented acute and convalescent COVID-19.

Germline lookup yields CDR1 SGHTA and CDR2 FQGNSA. The J segment lost 4 bases and the V segment lost 0 bases, leaving 2 bases of the junction unmatched. The CDR3 is 14 residues long. Generated by immunoSEQ multiplex PCR, the TCRdb table keeps only in-frame clones and is missing some. The sample has over 90,000 clones; 87% are singletons. The V and J genes are TRBV7-2 and TRBJ1-2, with 7 bases aligning to TRBD1. The sequenced material came from peripheral blood. The sequence was obtained from a man aged 45 to 65 with active COVID-19. CDR3 loop: CASSLADRAYGYTF. CDR3 nucleotide sequence: TGTGCCAGCAGCTTAGCAGACAGGGCCTATGGCTACACCTTC.